This T cell receptor beta chain was documented in a study of blood T cell repertoires in COVID-19. Per the study methods: Amplified reference gene primers provided the basis for estimating nucleated cell counts. This table comes from immunoSEQ multiplex PCR, and its TCRdb copy is limited to in-frame clones, with some not included. The V and J calls and clone size were taken over from that table, and D and trimming were inferred from the DNA. The profile covers 150,000 or so clones, with over 60% appearing a single time and roughly 1.5% taken by the ten largest. The V gene's germline CDR1 is SGHRS and CDR2 YFSETQ. V dropped 5 bases and J dropped 4; count of bases not matched to a gene: 7. The CDR3 length is 15 residues.

The rearrangement uses TRBV5-1 and TRBJ2-1; 9 nucleotides line up with TRBD1. Sequencing used peripheral blood. This clonotype was obtained from an older man with acute or convalescent COVID-19. The CDR3 here is CASRPGTGHYNEQFF. CDR3 bases: TGCGCCAGCAGGCCCGGGACAGGGCATTACAATGAGCAGTTCTTC.